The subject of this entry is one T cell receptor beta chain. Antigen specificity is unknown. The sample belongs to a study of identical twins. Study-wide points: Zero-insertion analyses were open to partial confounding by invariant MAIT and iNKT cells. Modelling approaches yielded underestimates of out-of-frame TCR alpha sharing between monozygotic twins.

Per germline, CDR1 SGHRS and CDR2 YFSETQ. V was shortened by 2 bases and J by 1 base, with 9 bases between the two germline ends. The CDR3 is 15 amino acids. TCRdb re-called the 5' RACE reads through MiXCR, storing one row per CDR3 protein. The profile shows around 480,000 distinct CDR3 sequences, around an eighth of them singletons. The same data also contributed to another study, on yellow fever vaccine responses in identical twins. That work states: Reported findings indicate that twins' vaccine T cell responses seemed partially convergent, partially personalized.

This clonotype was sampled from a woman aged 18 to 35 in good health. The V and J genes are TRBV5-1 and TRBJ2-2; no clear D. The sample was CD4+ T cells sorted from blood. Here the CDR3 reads CASSFALGNTGELFF. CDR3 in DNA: TGCGCCAGCAGCTTTGCATTGGGGAACACCGGGGAGCTGTTTTTT.